The 25 T cell receptor beta chains given below trace back to one sample, sequenced in a study of cytomegalovirus exposure and HLA in healthy donors. The assay was immunoSEQ multiplex PCR, and TCRdb's table has in-frame clones only and misses some. Among some 76,000 clones, over 85% were seen once, and the ten largest hold 2% to 2.5%. The sequenced sample consisted of PBMCs. Source of these receptors: a woman aged 18-35 years in good health and CMV-seronegative.

The V gene is TRBV2, the J gene TRBJ2-4; D unresolved. Germline CDR1 SNHLY, CDR2 FYNNEI. The CDR3 contains 12 residues. The V end lost 3 bases, the J end lost 3 bases, and 3 bases lay between the germline ends. CDR3 DNA: TGTGCCAGCAGTGACGGCAAAAACATTCAGTACTTC. It is translated as CASSDGKNIQYF.

This rearrangement joins TRBV14 to TRBJ2-5; the match to TRBD2 covers 8 bases. Trimming took 3 bases from V and 5 from J; bases not matched to a gene: 5. The germline V gene has CDR1 SGHDN and CDR2 FVKESK. The CDR3 is 14 residues long. DNA for the CDR3: TGTGCCAGCAGCCAGCAGCGGGAGCTGGAGACCCAGTACTTC. Its protein product is CASSQQRELETQYF.

The V and J genes are TRBV10-3 and TRBJ2-5, with 8 bases identical to TRBD2. CDR1 and CDR2 from the germline V gene are ENHRY and SYGVKD. CDR3 length: 14 residues. The V segment lost 3 bases and the J segment 6 bases; nucleotides outside the gene matches: 6. The CDR3 is CAISDSTSGKTQYF. In DNA form, the CDR3 reads TGTGCCATCAGTGATAGCACTAGCGGAAAGACCCAGTACTTC.

The chain has TRBV18 and TRBJ2-3; the match to TRBD1 covers 7 bases. With 2 bases clipped from V and 4 bases from J, the junction kept 6 bases outside the gene matches. Germline lookup yields CDR1 KGHSH and CDR2 LQKENI. The CDR3 sequence is 15 residues long. CDR3 amino acids: CASSPNRGPPDTQYF. DNA for the CDR3: TGTGCCAGCTCACCAAACAGGGGCCCCCCAGATACGCAGTATTTT.

V and J are TRBV19 and TRBJ1-1; possibly TRBD1 for D (5 bases). CDR3 length: 16 residues. V lost 3 bases and J 0 bases, leaving 14 bases between the germline ends. Germline loops: CDR1 LNHDA, CDR2 SQIVND (reference sequence). The CDR3 DNA is TGTGCCAGTAGTATTCGACAGCCTGACTTGAACACTGAAGCTTTCTTT. Translation: CASSIRQPDLNTEAFF. Supplemented by reference TRBV19 and TRBJ1-1, the full variable domain reads DGGITQSPKYLFRKEGQNVTLSCEQNLNHDAMYWYRQDPGQGLRLIYYSQIVNDFQKGDIAEGYSVSREKKESFPLTVTSAQKNPTAFYLCASSIRQPDLNTEAFFGQGTRLTVV.

The chain joins TRBV28 to TRBJ1-5; D is perhaps TRBD1 (6 bases). V lost 0 bases and J lost 6, with 9 bases in between. CDR1 is MDHEN and CDR2 is SYDVKM in the germline V gene. CDR3 length: 14 amino acids. CDR3 sequence: CASSLWMDSQPQHF. As DNA, the CDR3 is TGTGCCAGCAGTTTATGGATGGACAGTCAGCCCCAGCATTTT.

The rearrangement links TRBV30 to TRBJ2-7, with 9 bases lining up with TRBD2. This CDR3 region has 14 residues. Germline assignment: CDR1 GTSNPN and CDR2 SVGIG (reference sequence). V shed 3 bases and J 0 bases; nucleotides not matched to a gene: 3. CDR3 in amino acids: CAWRPSGNSYEQYF. The CDR3 region has the DNA TGTGCCTGGAGGCCTAGCGGGAACTCCTACGAGCAGTACTTC.

This chain connects TRBV19 to TRBJ1-5; 8 bases match TRBD1. V gave up 5 bases and J gave up 10 bases; unmatched junction bases: 13. Germline V gene sequence: CDR1 LNHDA, CDR2 SQIVND (reference sequence). This CDR3 is built from 15 residues. The CDR3 nucleotides read TGTGCCAGTAGTCCGACAGGGGCCTCTTTTTTACCCCAGCATTTT. Translated, it gives CASSPTGASFLPQHF.

The rearrangement uses TRBV10-3 and TRBJ1-2, with a weak D call TRBD1 (6 bases). Trimming stripped 2 bases from V and 4 bases from J, with 23 bases between. Germline CDR1 reads ENHRY; CDR2 reads SYGVKD. The CDR3 sequence is 18 residues long. The CDR3 loop reads CAISEPAADSAKTYGYTF. The CDR3 nucleotides are TGTGCCATCAGTGAGCCGGCGGCGGACAGCGCTAAGACCTATGGCTACACCTTC.

The chain has TRBV11-3 and TRBJ2-2; D might be TRBD2 (6 bases). Trimming shortened V by 6 bases and J by 3 bases, and 14 bases separated the two germline ends. Germline V lookup: CDR1 SGHNT, CDR2 YENEEA. The CDR3 loop spans 15 amino acids. CDR3 nucleotide sequence: TGTGCCAGCAGTCTGGAGGGAAGGGACACCGGGGAGCTGTTTTTT. Translation: CASSLEGRDTGELFF.

The chain is built from TRBV2 and TRBJ1-4, with D maybe TRBD1 (5 bases). The V end was cut by 7 bases, the J end by 4 bases, with 25 bases between. From germline, CDR1 is SNHLY and CDR2 FYNNEI. The CDR3 is made up of 18 amino acids. The DNA of the CDR3 is TGTGCCAGCAAAGGGGTGCATAAGAGACAGACGAATAATGAAAAACTGTTTTTT. It codes for CASKGVHKRQTNNEKLFF.

The chain uses TRBV5-6 and TRBJ2-3; 7 bases are shared with TRBD1. The CDR3 is 15 residues long. The germline V gene encodes CDR1 SGHDT and CDR2 YYEEEE. After removal of 1 base from V and 2 bases from J, the junction contained 4 bases not matched to a gene. Written as DNA, the CDR3 is TGTGCCAGCAGCTTGAAGGGGGCATTCACAGATACGCAGTATTTT. It specifies CASSLKGAFTDTQYF. Full variable domain (remainder filled in from reference TRBV5-6 and TRBJ2-3): DAGVTQSPTHLIKTRGQQVTLRCSPKSGHDTVSWYQQALGQGPQFIFQYYEEEERQRGNFPDRFSGHQFPNYSSELNVNALLLGDSALYLCASSLKGAFTDTQYFGPGTRLTVL.

The chain has TRBV6-5 and TRBJ2-7; 9 bases fit TRBD1. The trim removed 7 bases at V and 4 bases at J, leaving 8 bases unmatched. Germline V gives CDR1 MNHEY, CDR2 SVGAGI. This CDR3 is 14 amino acids long. The CDR3 DNA sequence: TGTGCCAGCACCCCCGGGACAGGGTTTTACGAGCAGTACTTC. It encodes CASTPGTGFYEQYF.

The chain links TRBV10-1 to TRBJ1-5; TRBD1 is a possible D gene (5 bases). CDR1 and CDR2 (germline): WNHNN, SYGVQD (reference sequence). The CDR3 extends over 14 amino acids. With 5 bases removed from V and 3 bases from J, the gap between germline ends came to 11 bases. The CDR3 region has the DNA TGCGCCAGCAGTCCCAGGGAATTCAATCAGCCCCAGCATTTT. Amino acids: CASSPREFNQPQHF.

The chain has TRBV6-6 and TRBJ1-5; unclear D gene. The CDR3 loop spans 15 amino acids. Germline loops: CDR1 MNHNY, CDR2 SVGAGI (reference sequence). V was pared by 5 bases and J by 4 bases, with 15 bases between. The CDR3: CASSQPPPRNQPQHF. CDR3 nucleotide sequence: TGTGCCAGCAGTCAACCCCCCCCCAGAAATCAGCCCCAGCATTTT.

CDR3 protein: CATTETGGATDTQYF. CDR3 sequence (DNA): TGTGCCACCACAGAGACCGGGGGGGCCACAGATACGCAGTATTTT. This sequence joins TRBV15 and TRBJ2-3; TRBD2 matches at 8 bases. The CDR3 contains 15 residues. Germline V gene data show CDR1 as LNHNV and CDR2 as YYDKDF (reference sequence). V lost 7 bases to trimming and J lost 2 bases; unmatched junction nucleotides: 8.

This chain joins TRBV10-3 and TRBJ2-1, with TRBD2 identical over 7 bases. Germline V CDR1 and CDR2: ENHRY, SYGVKD. Unmatched junction bases numbered 8, after V lost 8 bases and J lost 4 bases. CDR3 length: 14 amino acids. This chain's CDR3 is CAIGMVGGYNEQFF. The CDR3 bases are TGTGCCATCGGCATGGTGGGGGGGTACAATGAGCAGTTCTTC.

The chain carries TRBV7-8 and TRBJ1-4, with D tentatively TRBD1 (5 bases). Deletions cut 1 base from V and 4 bases from J, with 10 bases between. Per germline, CDR1 SGHVS and CDR2 FQNEAQ. The CDR3 covers 15 residues. Here the CDR3 DNA reads TGTGCCAGCAGCTTAGTTGCAGGGAATAATGAAAAACTGTTTTTT. It translates to CASSLVAGNNEKLFF.

This chain uses TRBV6-1 with TRBJ2-7; a weak D match, TRBD1 (6 bases). There are 15 residues in the CDR3. V lost 1 base and J lost 4, with 14 bases in between. Germline-derived CDR1 and CDR2 are MNHNS and SASEGT. CDR3 protein: CASSEVAGDRYEQYF. As DNA, the CDR3 is TGTGCCAGCAGTGAAGTGGCAGGGGATCGGTACGAGCAGTACTTC.

The genes are TRBV4-3 and TRBJ1-2; TRBD1 might be the D (6 bases). Looked up from germline, CDR1 is LGHNA and CDR2 is YSLEER. The CDR3 consists of 16 residues. Trimming took off 1 base at V and 4 bases at J, with 16 bases between the two ends. The CDR3: CASSQVSGSGVYGYTF. Here the CDR3 DNA reads TGCGCCAGCAGCCAAGTCTCGGGATCAGGGGTCTATGGCTACACCTTC.

This clone is medium-sized. The chain combines TRBV4-2 with TRBJ2-2; D is possibly TRBD1 (6 bases). Germline V gives CDR1 LGHNA, CDR2 YNFKEQ. The ends were cut back, 2 bases at V and 6 bases at J, with 13 bases in the middle. This CDR3 is built from 15 residues. CDR3 sequence: CASSQSSGEPGELFF. CDR3 sequence (DNA): TGTGCCAGCAGCCAATCCTCAGGGGAACCCGGGGAGCTGTTTTTT.

The genes are TRBV27 and TRBJ2-2, with D possibly being TRBD1 (6 bases). Trimming stripped 8 bases from V and 7 bases from J, with 23 bases between. This CDR3 contains 16 residues. Germline CDR1 reads MNHEY; CDR2 reads SMNVEV (reference sequence). CDR3 residues: CASGPVYRARHGELFF. The DNA of the CDR3 is TGTGCCAGCGGACCAGTCTACAGGGCCCGGCACGGGGAGCTGTTTTTT.

The chain couples TRBV7-9 to TRBJ2-1; D is unclear. Trimming took off 8 bases at V and 0 bases at J, with 20 bases between the two ends. CDR3 length: 17 amino acids. Germline V gives CDR1 SEHNR, CDR2 FQNEAQ (reference sequence). In nucleotides, the CDR3 is TGTGCCAGCCAAATACCCATTCATTCGGGCTCCTACAATGAGCAGTTCTTC. This encodes CASQIPIHSGSYNEQFF.

Only a few counts were recorded for this clone. This chain connects TRBV29-1 to TRBJ1-1; 7 bases are a match to TRBD1. Germline lookup yields CDR1 SQVTM and CDR2 ANQGSEA. After removal of 7 bases from V and 2 bases from J, the junction contained 10 bases not matched to a gene. The CDR3 is 14 amino acids. CDR3 protein: CSALPRTGNTEAFF. Written as DNA, the CDR3 is TGCAGCGCCCTCCCCCGGACAGGCAACACTGAAGCTTTCTTT.

V is TRBV7-8 and J is TRBJ2-1; TRBD2 matches 9 bases. From germline, CDR1 is SGHVS and CDR2 FQNEAQ. Unmatched junction bases numbered 13, after V lost 5 bases and J lost 5 bases. The CDR3 covers 17 residues. The CDR3 reads CASSPGRGGLANNEQFF. Written as DNA, the CDR3 is TGTGCCAGCAGCCCGGGGCGGGGCGGACTAGCGAACAATGAGCAGTTCTTC.